Each of the 5 T cell receptor beta chains below was sequenced from the same sample in a study of blood T cells in healthy people across ages. PCR was performed a second time for roughly 7 to 11 cycles using a sample-barcoded 5' primer and a J-beta primer mix. TCRdb recomputed calls from the 5' RACE reads with MiXCR, one row per CDR3 protein. The table records roughly 1,500,000 distinct CDR3 sequences, roughly 40% of them present only once. The sequenced material came from blood. These receptors were collected from a woman aged 18-35 years in good health.

The chain carries TRBV28 and TRBJ2-5; a possible D gene is TRBD1 (6 bases). Germline CDR1 reads MDHEN; CDR2 reads SYDVKM. The CDR3 spans 13 residues. V gave up 6 bases and J gave up 2 bases, with 10 bases separating them. The CDR3 sequence is CASRDSLQETQYF. CDR3 in DNA: TGTGCCAGCAGGGACAGCCTACAAGAGACCCAGTACTTC. Together with reference TRBV28 and TRBJ2-5, the CDR3 gives the full variable domain: DVKVTQSSRYLVKRTGEKVFLECVQDMDHENMFWYRQDPGLGLRLIYFSYDVKMKEKGDIPEGYSVSREKKERFSLILESASTNQTSMYLCASRDSLQETQYFGPGTRLLVL.

CDR3: CASSIRTGDNTGELFF. The CDR3 nucleotides are TGTGCCAGCAGTATCAGGACAGGGGACAACACCGGGGAGCTGTTTTTT. This rearrangement joins TRBV6-6 to TRBJ2-2; 9 bases fit TRBD1. The CDR3 runs to 16 residues. Germline values: CDR1 MNHNY, CDR2 SVGAGI (reference sequence). Trimming took 5 bases from V and 2 from J; bases not matched to a gene: 6.

This clonotype was counted between two and nine times. The chain combines TRBV12-3 or TRBV12-4 with TRBJ1-2; perhaps TRBD1 as D (5 bases). V lost 6 bases and J 7 bases, leaving 21 bases between the germline ends. The CDR3 length is 15 residues. In DNA, the CDR3 is TGTGCCAGCAGCCCCATTGAGGGGTCGTTTCGTGGCTACACCTTC. Translated: CASSPIEGSFRGYTF.

The chain recombines TRBV10-3 with TRBJ2-3; D is perhaps TRBD2 (6 bases). Per the germline V gene, CDR1 is ENHRY and CDR2 is SYGVKD. The V gene lost 3 bases and the J gene lost 4 bases, with 17 bases spanning the gap. This CDR3 contains 16 residues. The CDR3 here is CAISDEAGKIPDTQYF. Here the CDR3 DNA reads TGTGCCATCAGTGATGAAGCGGGTAAGATCCCAGATACGCAGTATTTT.

The V and J genes are TRBV21-1 and TRBJ2-7; the DNA was not used to check the table's D call, TRBD2. TRBV21-1 is assigned pseudogene status. The CDR3 runs to 15 residues. The CDR3 nucleotides read TGTGCCAGCAGGGGGCTAGCGTCGAGCTCCTACGAGCAGTACTTC. Amino acid sequence: CASRGLASSSYEQYF.